This TCR beta chain stems from a study of T cells after yellow fever vaccination. TCRdb re-derived calls from the 5' RACE reads in MiXCR, one entry per CDR3 protein. The sample records 600,000 to 750,000 distinct CDR3 sequences, roughly an eighth being singletons. CDR1 MDHEN and CDR2 SYDVKM come from the germline V gene. V lost 5 bases and J lost 8, with 13 bases in between. This CDR3 has 13 residues. The specimen comprised PBMCs, sampled on the day of the yellow fever booster vaccination. This clonotype originated in a man aged 25-45 years who received the YFV17D yellow fever vaccine. The chain carries TRBV28 and TRBJ2-1; D is ambiguous. The CDR3 sequence: CASSPPMVDEQFF. CDR3 nucleotides: TGTGCCAGCAGTCCCCCGATGGTCGATGAGCAGTTCTTC.